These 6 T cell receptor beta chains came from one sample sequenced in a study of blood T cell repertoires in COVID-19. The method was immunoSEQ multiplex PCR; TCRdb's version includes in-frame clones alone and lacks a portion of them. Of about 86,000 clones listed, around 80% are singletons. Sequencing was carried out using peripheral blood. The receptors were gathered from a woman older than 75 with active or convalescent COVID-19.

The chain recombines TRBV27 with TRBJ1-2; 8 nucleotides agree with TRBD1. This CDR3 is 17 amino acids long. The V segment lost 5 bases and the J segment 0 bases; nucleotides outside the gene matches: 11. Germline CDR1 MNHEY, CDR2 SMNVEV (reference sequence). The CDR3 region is CASSPLGDRGPNYGYTF. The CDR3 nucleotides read TGTGCCAGCAGTCCCCTGGGTGACAGGGGCCCTAACTATGGCTACACCTTC.

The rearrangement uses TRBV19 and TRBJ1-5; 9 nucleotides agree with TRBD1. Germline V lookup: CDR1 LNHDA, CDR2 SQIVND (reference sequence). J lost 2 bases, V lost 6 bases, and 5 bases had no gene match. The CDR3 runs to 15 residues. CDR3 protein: CASSLRTGGNQPQHF. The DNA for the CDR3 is TGTGCCAGTAGCCTTCGGACAGGGGGCAATCAGCCCCAGCATTTT.

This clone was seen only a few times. Here the CDR3 DNA reads TGCGCCAGCAGCCAAGTATATAGTCGGTTCGCGGGAGAGCTCGATACGCAGTATTTT. Amino acid sequence: CASSQVYSRFAGELDTQYF. The V call is TRBV4-3, the J call TRBJ2-3; 7 bases align to TRBD2. The CDR3 has 19 amino acids. V shed 1 base and J 6 bases; nucleotides not matched to a gene: 19. Germline CDR1 is LGHNA and CDR2 is YSLEER.

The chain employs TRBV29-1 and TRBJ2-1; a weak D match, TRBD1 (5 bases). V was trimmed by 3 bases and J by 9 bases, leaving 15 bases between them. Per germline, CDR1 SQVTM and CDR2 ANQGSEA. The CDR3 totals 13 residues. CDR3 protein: CSVERDQGTEQFF. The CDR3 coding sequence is TGCAGCGTTGAGCGAGATCAGGGAACTGAGCAGTTCTTC.

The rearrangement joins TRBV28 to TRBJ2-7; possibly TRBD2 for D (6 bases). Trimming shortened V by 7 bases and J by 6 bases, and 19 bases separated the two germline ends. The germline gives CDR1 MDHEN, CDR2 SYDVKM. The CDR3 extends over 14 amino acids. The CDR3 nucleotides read TGTGCCAGCACTGAACCGGGACTCTCGTCCGAGCAGTACTTC. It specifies CASTEPGLSSEQYF.

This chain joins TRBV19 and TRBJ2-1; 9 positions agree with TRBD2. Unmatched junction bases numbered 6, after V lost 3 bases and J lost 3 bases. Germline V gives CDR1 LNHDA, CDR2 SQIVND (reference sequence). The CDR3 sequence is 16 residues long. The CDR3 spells CASSIGAGGVYNEQFF. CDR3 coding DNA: TGTGCCAGTAGTATTGGGGCGGGAGGGGTCTACAATGAGCAGTTCTTC.